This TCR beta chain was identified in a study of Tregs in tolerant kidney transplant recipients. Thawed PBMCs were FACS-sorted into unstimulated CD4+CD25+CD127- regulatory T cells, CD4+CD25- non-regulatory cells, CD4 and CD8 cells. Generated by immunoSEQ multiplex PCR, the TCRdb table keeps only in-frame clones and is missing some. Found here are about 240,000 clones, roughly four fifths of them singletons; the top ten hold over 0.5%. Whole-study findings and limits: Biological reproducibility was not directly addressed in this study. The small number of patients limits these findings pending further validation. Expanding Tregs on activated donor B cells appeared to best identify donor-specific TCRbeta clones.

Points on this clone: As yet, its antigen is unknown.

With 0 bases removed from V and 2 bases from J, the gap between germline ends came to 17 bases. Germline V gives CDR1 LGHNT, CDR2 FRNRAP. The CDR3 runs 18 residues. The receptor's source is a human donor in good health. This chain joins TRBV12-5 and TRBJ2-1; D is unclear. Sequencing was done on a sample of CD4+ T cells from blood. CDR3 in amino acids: CASGLVHLAGPTYNEQFF. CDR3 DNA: TGTGCTAGTGGTTTGGTACACTTAGCAGGCCCCACCTACAATGAGCAGTTCTTC.